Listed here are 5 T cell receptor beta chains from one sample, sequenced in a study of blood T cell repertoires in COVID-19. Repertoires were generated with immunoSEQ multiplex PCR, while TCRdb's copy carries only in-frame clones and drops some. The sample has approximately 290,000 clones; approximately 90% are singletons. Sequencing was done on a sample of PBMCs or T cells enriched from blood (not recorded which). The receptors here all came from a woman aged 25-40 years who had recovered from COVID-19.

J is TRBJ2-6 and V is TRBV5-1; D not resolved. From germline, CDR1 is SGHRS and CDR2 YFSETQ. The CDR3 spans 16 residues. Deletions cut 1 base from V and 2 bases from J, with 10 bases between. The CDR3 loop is CASSLQSVAGANVLTF. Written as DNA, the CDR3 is TGCGCCAGCAGCTTGCAATCGGTGGCTGGGGCCAACGTCCTGACTTTC.

Written as DNA, the CDR3 is TGTGCCAGCAGCTTTATGAGCGGGGTGTCCTACGAGCAGTACTTC. Translation gives CASSFMSGVSYEQYF. The chain is built from TRBV5-4 and TRBJ2-7; the match to TRBD2 covers 7 bases. Per germline, CDR1 SGHNT and CDR2 YYREEE (reference sequence). J was trimmed by 1 base and V by 2 bases; bases with no gene match: 6. CDR3 length: 15 amino acids.

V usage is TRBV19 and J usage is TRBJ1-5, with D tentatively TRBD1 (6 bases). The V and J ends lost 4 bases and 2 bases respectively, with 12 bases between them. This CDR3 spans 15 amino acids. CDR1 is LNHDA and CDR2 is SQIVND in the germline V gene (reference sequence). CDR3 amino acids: CASSTRQERNQPQHF. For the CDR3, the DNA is TGTGCCAGTAGTACTCGACAGGAACGCAATCAGCCCCAGCATTTT.

Here the CDR3 DNA reads TGTGCCAGCACCACCGGAGAGACCCAGTACTTC. It is translated as CASTTGETQYF. V is TRBV12-3 or TRBV12-4 and J is TRBJ2-5; D unresolved. The V end lost 7 bases, the J end lost 4 bases, and 7 bases lay between the germline ends. The CDR3 runs to 11 residues.

In DNA form, the CDR3 reads TGTGCCACCAGCAGGGCCGTGGGGACAGGACAAGGCTACACCTTC. This encodes CATSRAVGTGQGYTF. The chain uses TRBV15 and TRBJ1-2; 8 nucleotides line up with TRBD1. Germline V gives CDR1 LNHNV, CDR2 YYDKDF (reference sequence). The junction had 11 bases not matched to a gene; V was cut back by 3 bases and J by 8 bases. The CDR3 consists of 15 residues.